This passage covers 5 T cell receptor beta chains from one sample sequenced in a study of HIV-infected patients and healthy controls. 500 ng RNA was reverse transcribed with alpha and beta constant-region primers. Using multiplexing indices, alpha and beta chain libraries were generated apart by chain-specific third strand synthesis. MiXCR was run by TCRdb on the 5' RACE reads, yielding one entry per CDR3 protein. This table holds 10,000 or so distinct CDR3 sequences, around 7.5% found once. All unsorted peripheral T cells were captured because whole blood was used without fractionation. Sequenced material: blood. Receptors were obtained from an adult in good health.

The V call is TRBV7-2, the J call TRBJ2-3; unclear D gene. The germline V gene has CDR1 SGHTA and CDR2 FQGNSA. CDR3 length: 13 residues. V was trimmed by 1 base and J by 4 bases, leaving 6 bases between them. The CDR3: CASSLGPSDTQYF. As DNA, the CDR3 is TGTGCCAGCAGCTTAGGGCCTTCAGATACGCAGTATTTT.

This clonotype counts as medium-sized. The rearrangement joins TRBV7-8 to TRBJ1-4, with 8 positions matching TRBD1. V trimming: 5 bases; J trimming: 2 bases; junction bases outside the gene matches: 7. CDR1 and CDR2 from the germline V gene are SGHVS and FQNEAQ. The length of the CDR3 is 16 residues. CDR3 amino acids: CASSPRTGKTNEKLFF. As DNA, the CDR3 is TGTGCCAGCAGCCCCCGGACAGGGAAGACTAATGAAAAACTGTTTTTT.

This clonotype was seen at least ten times. The V call is TRBV9, the J call TRBJ2-3; D is ambiguous. V shed 0 bases and J shed 2 bases, with 10 bases lying between them. The germline gives CDR1 SGDLS, CDR2 YYNGEE. There are 15 residues in the CDR3. Written as DNA, the CDR3 is TGTGCCAGCAGCGTAGTTAGCACAGCCACAGATACGCAGTATTTT. It encodes CASSVVSTATDTQYF.

On this clonotype itself: A much larger clone lies one base from this, so it may be a read error. V and J are TRBV4-3 and TRBJ2-1, with a possible D match to TRBD1 (6 bases). The CDR3 extends over 15 amino acids. CDR1 and CDR2 (germline): LGHNA, YSLEER. This CDR3 reads CVSSRLGAADNEQFF. DNA of the CDR3: TGCGTCAGCAGCCGCCTGGGGGCAGCGGACAATGAGCAGTTCTTC.

This rearrangement joins TRBV29-1 to TRBJ1-2; maybe TRBD1 (6 bases). CDR3 size: 12 residues. The V gene's germline CDR1 is SQVTM and CDR2 ANQGSEA. V lost 7 bases and J lost 4, with 13 bases in between. The CDR3 bases are TGCAGCGCCGAGGGGGGGTCCTATGGCTACACCTTC. It encodes CSAEGGSYGYTF.